Listed below are T cell receptor beta chains from one sample, sequenced in a study of regulatory T cells in long-lasting Graves disease. In TCRdb, the multiplex PCR reads were re-called with MiXCR into one record per CDR3 protein. Of 650,000 to 700,000 distinct CDR3 sequences listed, 25% to 35% are singletons. The specimen comprised peripheral blood mononuclear cells (PBMCs), sampled when the disease was refractory, from a patient treated with antithyroid drugs. These receptors originate from a female donor with Graves disease. The CDR3 runs from the conserved cysteine through the conserved F or W. The order of the fields is J gene, V gene, clone size, D gene, CDR3 protein, CDR3 DNA. The D gene is left open where the match is weak. Size tells how often a clone was seen (once, few, many) or the class of an expanded clone, and some rows leave it out.

>TRBJ1-2|TRBV24-1|NA|TRBD1
CATQDRGTYGYTF
TGTGCCACCCAAGACAGGGGTACCTATGGCTACACCTTC
>TRBJ1-1|TRBV19|NA|TRBD1
CASRARQGGTEAFF
TGTGCCAGTAGGGCAAGACAGGGAGGAACTGAAGCTTTCTTT
>TRBJ1-5|TRBV5-1|many|NA
CASSLGSPGNQPQHF
TGCGCCAGCAGCTTGGGTAGTCCCGGAAATCAGCCCCAGCATTTT
>TRBJ1-4|TRBV28|few|NA
CASVAPGEKLFF
TGTGCCAGCGTCGCTCCGGGGGAAAAACTGTTTTTT
>TRBJ1-1|TRBV5-1|NA|TRBD1
CASSEQGGFEAFF
TGCGCCAGCAGCGAACAGGGGGGATTTGAAGCTTTCTTT
>TRBJ2-7|TRBV12-3/TRBV12-4|NA|NA
CASISSREYEQYF
TGTGCCAGCATTTCTTCTCGGGAGTACGAGCAGTACTTC
>TRBJ1-6|TRBV28|many|NA
CATEDKRLHF
TGTGCCACCGAAGACAAGCGCCTCCACTTT
>TRBJ2-7|TRBV20-1|many|TRBD2
CSARDVLAGGHHEQYF
TGCAGTGCTAGAGATGTTCTAGCGGGAGGGCACCACGAGCAGTACTTC
>TRBJ1-1|TRBV29-1|NA|NA
CSAETGRATEAFF
TGCAGCGCTGAAACAGGGAGGGCCACTGAAGCTTTCTTT
>TRBJ2-7|TRBV12-3/TRBV12-4|few|TRBD2
CASSLEVAGEYEQYF
TGTGCCAGCAGTTTGGAGGTAGCGGGAGAGTACGAGCAGTACTTC
>TRBJ1-5|TRBV2|many|TRBD1
CASSARGTGSNQPQHF
TGTGCCAGCAGTGCCCGGGGGACAGGGAGCAATCAGCCCCAGCATTTT
>TRBJ1-4|TRBV18|many|NA
CASSPLLAAANEKLFF
TGTGCCAGCTCACCCCTCCTGGCCGCGGCTAATGAAAAACTGTTTTTT
>TRBJ2-5|TRBV5-1|few|TRBD1
CASSLVAGGKGETQYF
TGCGCCAGCAGCTTGGTCGCAGGGGGCAAGGGAGAGACCCAGTACTTC
>TRBJ2-2|TRBV15|NA|NA
CATSREGETGELFF
TGTGCCACCAGCAGAGAAGGGGAAACCGGGGAGCTGTTTTTT